This record covers a single T cell receptor beta chain. In its sample, this clonotype was seen many times. The antigen it recognizes is unknown. No base quality information exists; no much larger clone differs at one position. This specimen comes from a study of type 1 regulatory T cells (dated by TCRdb to about 2021). In terms of the full investigation: The study characterized an in vitro protocol that generated a Tr1-enriched, alloantigen-specific CD4 T cell product named T-allo10. Patients with hematological malignancies who were receiving allogeneic hematopoietic stem cell transplantation were the group in which T-allo10 was being clinically evaluated. The full study reports these points: Tr1 cells showed a more restricted TCR repertoire than non-Tr1 cells, which the study interpreted as alloantigen-induced clonal expansion.

The sequencer listed for this sample is Illumina MiSeq. Clones were called with MiXCR by TCRdb after fastp trimmed the public reads at Q25, and only in-frame beta chains were retained. Each record represents a unique CDR3 protein, reported with the most common genes and DNA among its rows. The sample contains tens of thousands of distinct CDR3 sequences, roughly 20% of them found a single time. The ten largest clones represent less than 10% of the sample. The CDR3 runs 17 amino acids, cysteine and phenylalanine included. Only the CDR3 region is kept as DNA, spanning 51 bases read in frame from base 1. At the junction V is shortened by 3 bases and J by 1 base; bases outside the gene matches: 12. According to the germline V gene (reference sequence), CDR1 reads DFQATT and CDR2 reads SNEGSKA.

Sequenced material: cultured type 1 regulatory T (Tr1) cells, either the whole culture or a sorted fraction (not recorded which). This sample's cell subset or site label indicates: type 1 regulatory T cells sorted from the T-allo10 product. This clonotype was obtained from a human donor in good health. The sequence is built from TRBV20-1 and TRBJ2-7, and 10 bases in between align with TRBD2. The sequenced DNA is TGCAGTGCTAGCACTCCCATGGGTAGCGGGAGGTCCTACGAGCAGTACTTC. Its protein product is CSASTPMGSGRSYEQYF.